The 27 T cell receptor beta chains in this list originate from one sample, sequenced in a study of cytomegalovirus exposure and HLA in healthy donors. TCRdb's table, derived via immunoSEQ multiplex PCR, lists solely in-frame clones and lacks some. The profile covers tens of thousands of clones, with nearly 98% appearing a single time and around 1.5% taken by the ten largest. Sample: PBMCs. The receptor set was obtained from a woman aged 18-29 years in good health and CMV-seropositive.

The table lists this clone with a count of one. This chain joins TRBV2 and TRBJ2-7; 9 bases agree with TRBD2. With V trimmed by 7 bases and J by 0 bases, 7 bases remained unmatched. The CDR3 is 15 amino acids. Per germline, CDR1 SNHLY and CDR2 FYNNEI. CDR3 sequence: CASTASGISSYEQYF. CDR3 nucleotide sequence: TGTGCCAGCACCGCTAGCGGGATTAGCTCCTACGAGCAGTACTTC.

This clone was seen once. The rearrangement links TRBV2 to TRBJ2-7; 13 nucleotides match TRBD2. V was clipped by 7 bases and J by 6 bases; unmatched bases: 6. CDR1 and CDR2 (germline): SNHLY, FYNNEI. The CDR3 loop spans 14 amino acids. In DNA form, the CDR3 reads TGTGCCAGCATTCCCCGGACTAGCGGGGGCGAGCAGTACTTC. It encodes CASIPRTSGGEQYF.

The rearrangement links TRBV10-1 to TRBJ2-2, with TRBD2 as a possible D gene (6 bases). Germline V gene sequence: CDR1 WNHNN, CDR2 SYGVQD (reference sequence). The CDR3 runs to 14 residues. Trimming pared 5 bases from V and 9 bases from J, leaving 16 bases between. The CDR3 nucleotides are TGCGCCAGCAGTTCCGGGACTGTAGACCGGGAGCTGTTTTTT. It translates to CASSSGTVDRELFF.

Written as DNA, the CDR3 is TGTGCCAGCAGCCTCCGCCGGCGGGCGGGGAGACCCTACGAGCAGTACTTC. Protein sequence: CASSLRRRAGRPYEQYF. The gene calls are TRBV27 and TRBJ2-7, with D perhaps matching TRBD2 (6 bases). Germline CDR1 reads MNHEY; CDR2 reads SMNVEV (reference sequence). This CDR3 spans 17 amino acids. The V end lost 6 bases, the J end lost 2 bases, and 23 bases lay between the germline ends.

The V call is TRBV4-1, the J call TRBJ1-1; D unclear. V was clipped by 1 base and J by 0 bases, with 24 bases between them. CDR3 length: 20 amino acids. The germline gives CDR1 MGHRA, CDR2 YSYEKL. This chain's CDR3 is CASSQGAGKVGLRMNTEAFF. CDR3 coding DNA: TGCGCCAGCAGCCAAGGAGCAGGAAAGGTTGGCCTAAGGATGAACACTGAAGCTTTCTTT.

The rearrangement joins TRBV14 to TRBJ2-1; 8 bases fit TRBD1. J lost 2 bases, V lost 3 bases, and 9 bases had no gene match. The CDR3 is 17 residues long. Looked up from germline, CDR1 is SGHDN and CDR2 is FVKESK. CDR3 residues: CASSHSQGAGPYNEQFF. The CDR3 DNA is TGTGCCAGCAGCCATAGCCAGGGGGCGGGACCCTACAATGAGCAGTTCTTC.

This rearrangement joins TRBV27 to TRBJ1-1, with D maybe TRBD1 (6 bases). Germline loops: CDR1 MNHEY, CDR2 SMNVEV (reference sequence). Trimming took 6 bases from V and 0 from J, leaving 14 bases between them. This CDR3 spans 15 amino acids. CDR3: CASSPGGPMNTEAFF. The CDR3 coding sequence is TGTGCCAGCAGCCCCGGGGGGCCCATGAACACTGAAGCTTTCTTT.

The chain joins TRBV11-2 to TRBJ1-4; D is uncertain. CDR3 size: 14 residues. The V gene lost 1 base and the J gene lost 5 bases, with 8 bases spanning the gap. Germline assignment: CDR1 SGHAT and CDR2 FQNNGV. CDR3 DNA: TGTGCCAGCAGCTTAGTGGGCGGGAATGAAAAACTGTTTTTT. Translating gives CASSLVGGNEKLFF.

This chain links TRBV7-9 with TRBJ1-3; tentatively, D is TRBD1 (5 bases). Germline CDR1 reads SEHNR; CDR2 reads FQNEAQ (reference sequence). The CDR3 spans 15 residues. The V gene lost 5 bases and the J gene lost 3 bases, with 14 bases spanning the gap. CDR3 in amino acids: CASSHGGGDGNTIYF. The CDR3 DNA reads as TGTGCCAGCAGCCACGGCGGGGGGGATGGAAACACCATATATTTT. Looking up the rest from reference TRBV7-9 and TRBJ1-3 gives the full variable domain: DTGVSQNPRHKITKRGQNVTFRCDPISEHNRLYWYRQTLGQGPEFLTYFQNEAQLEKSRLLSDRFSAERPKGSFSTLEIQRTEQGDSAMYLCASSHGGGDGNTIYFGEGSWLTVV.

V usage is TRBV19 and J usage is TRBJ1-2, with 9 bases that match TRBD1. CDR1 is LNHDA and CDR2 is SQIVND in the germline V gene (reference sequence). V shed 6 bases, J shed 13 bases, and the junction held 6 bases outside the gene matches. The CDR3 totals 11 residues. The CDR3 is CASRGTGWCTF. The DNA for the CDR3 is TGTGCCAGTAGGGGGACAGGGTGGTGCACCTTC.

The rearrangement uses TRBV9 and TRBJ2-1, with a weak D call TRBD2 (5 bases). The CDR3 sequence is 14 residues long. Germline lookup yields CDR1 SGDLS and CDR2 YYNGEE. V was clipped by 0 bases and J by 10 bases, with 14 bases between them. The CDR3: CASSVGTPVGEQFF. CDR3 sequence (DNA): TGTGCCAGCAGCGTAGGGACTCCGGTCGGGGAGCAGTTCTTC.

In DNA form, the CDR3 reads TGTGCCAGCGGAGGTGCAGGGAACACCGGGGAGCTGTTTTTT. Residues: CASGGAGNTGELFF. The chain carries TRBV6-4 and TRBJ2-2; TRBD2 is a possible D gene (5 bases). Trimming stripped 8 bases from V and 1 base from J, with 11 bases between. CDR1 and CDR2 (germline): MRHNA, SNTAGT. CDR3 length equals 14 residues.

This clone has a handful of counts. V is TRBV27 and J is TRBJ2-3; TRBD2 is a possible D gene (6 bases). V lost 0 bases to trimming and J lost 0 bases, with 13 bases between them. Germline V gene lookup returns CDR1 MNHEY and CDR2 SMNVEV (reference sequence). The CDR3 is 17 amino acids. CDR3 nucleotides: TGTGCCAGCAGTTTATCCACATTAGCGGAAAGCACAGATACGCAGTATTTT. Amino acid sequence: CASSLSTLAESTDTQYF.

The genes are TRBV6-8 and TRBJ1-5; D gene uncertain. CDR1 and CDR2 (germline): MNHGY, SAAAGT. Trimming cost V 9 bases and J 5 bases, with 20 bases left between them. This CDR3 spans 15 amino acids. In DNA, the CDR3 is TGTGCCAGTAAGTCATCGATAACAGAGTATCAGCCCCAGCATTTT. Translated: CASKSSITEYQPQHF.

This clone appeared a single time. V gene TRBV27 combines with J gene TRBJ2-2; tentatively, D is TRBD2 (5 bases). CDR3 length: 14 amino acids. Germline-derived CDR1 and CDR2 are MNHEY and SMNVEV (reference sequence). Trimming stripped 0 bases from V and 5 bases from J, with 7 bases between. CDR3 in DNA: TGTGCCAGCAGTTTATCGCGGGTTACCGGGGAGCTGTTTTTT. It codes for CASSLSRVTGELFF.

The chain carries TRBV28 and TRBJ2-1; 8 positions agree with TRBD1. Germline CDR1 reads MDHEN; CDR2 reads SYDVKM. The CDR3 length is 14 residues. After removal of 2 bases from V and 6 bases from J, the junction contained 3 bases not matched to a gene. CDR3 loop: CASSLGQGSNEQFF. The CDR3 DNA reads TGTGCCAGCAGTTTAGGACAGGGTAGCAATGAGCAGTTCTTC. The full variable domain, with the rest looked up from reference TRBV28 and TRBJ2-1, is DVKVTQSSRYLVKRTGEKVFLECVQDMDHENMFWYRQDPGLGLRLIYFSYDVKMKEKGDIPEGYSVSREKKERFSLILESASTNQTSMYLCASSLGQGSNEQFFGPGTRLTVL.

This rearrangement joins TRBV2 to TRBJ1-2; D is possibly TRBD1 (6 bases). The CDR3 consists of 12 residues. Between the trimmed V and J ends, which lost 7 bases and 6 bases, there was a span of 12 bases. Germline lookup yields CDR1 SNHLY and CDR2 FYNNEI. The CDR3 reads CASTEDSHGYTF. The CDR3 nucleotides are TGTGCCAGCACCGAGGACAGCCATGGCTACACCTTC.

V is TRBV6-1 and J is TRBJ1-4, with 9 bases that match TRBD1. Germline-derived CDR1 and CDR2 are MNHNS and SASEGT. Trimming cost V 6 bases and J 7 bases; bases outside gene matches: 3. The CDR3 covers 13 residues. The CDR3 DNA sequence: TGTGCCAGCAGGGGGACAGGGACTGAAAAACTGTTTTTT. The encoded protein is CASRGTGTEKLFF.

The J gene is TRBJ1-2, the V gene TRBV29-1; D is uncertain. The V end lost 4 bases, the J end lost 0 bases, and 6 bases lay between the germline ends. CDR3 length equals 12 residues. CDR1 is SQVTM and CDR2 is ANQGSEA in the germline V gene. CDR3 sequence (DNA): TGCAGCGTTGCCGGGACTAACTATGGCTACACCTTC. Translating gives CSVAGTNYGYTF.

The CDR3 is CASSEYRAGYEQYF. CDR3 DNA sequence: TGTGCCAGCAGTGAGTACAGGGCCGGGTACGAGCAGTACTTC. This chain connects TRBV2 to TRBJ2-7; D might be TRBD1 (6 bases). The V gene's germline CDR1 is SNHLY and CDR2 FYNNEI. The V end lost 3 bases, the J end lost 4 bases, and 13 bases lay between the germline ends. The length of the CDR3 is 14 residues.

Here the CDR3 reads CASSMGYNPGQGRVQYF. The CDR3 region has the DNA TGTGCCAGTAGTATGGGATATAATCCGGGACAGGGTAGAGTGCAGTACTTC. The rearrangement uses TRBV19 and TRBJ2-7; 9 nucleotides line up with TRBD1. J was trimmed by 9 bases and V by 3 bases; bases with no gene match: 18. The CDR3 extends over 17 amino acids. Germline V gives CDR1 LNHDA, CDR2 SQIVND (reference sequence).

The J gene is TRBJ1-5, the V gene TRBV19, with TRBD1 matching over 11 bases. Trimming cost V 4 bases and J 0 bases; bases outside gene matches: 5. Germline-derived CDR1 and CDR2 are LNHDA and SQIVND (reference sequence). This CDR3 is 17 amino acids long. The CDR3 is CASSRGTGGYSNQPQHF. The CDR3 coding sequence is TGTGCCAGTAGTAGAGGGACAGGGGGTTATAGCAATCAGCCCCAGCATTTT. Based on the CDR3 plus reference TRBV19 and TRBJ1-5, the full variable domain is DGGITQSPKYLFRKEGQNVTLSCEQNLNHDAMYWYRQDPGQGLRLIYYSQIVNDFQKGDIAEGYSVSREKKESFPLTVTSAQKNPTAFYLCASSRGTGGYSNQPQHFGDGTRLSIL.

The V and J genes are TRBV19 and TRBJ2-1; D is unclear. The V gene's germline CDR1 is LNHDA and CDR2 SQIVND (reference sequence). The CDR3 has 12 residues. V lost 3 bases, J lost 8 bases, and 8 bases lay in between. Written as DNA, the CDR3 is TGTGCCAGTAGTATCTCCACTTATGAGCAGTTCTTC. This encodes CASSISTYEQFF. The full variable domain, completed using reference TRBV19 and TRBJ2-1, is DGGITQSPKYLFRKEGQNVTLSCEQNLNHDAMYWYRQDPGQGLRLIYYSQIVNDFQKGDIAEGYSVSREKKESFPLTVTSAQKNPTAFYLCASSISTYEQFFGPGTRLTVL.

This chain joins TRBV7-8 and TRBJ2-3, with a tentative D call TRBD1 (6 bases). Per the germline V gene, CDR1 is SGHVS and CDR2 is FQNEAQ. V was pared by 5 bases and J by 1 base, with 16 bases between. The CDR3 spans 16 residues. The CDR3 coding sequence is TGTGCCAGCAGCCCCCTCCCAGGGGTGGGCACAGATACGCAGTATTTT. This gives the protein CASSPLPGVGTDTQYF.

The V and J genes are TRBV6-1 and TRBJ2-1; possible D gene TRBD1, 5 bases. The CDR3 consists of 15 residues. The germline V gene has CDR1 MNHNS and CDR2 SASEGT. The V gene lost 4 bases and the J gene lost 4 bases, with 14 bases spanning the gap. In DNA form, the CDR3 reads TGTGCCAGCAGTGGGACACTCGACCAATACAATGAGCAGTTCTTC. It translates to CASSGTLDQYNEQFF.

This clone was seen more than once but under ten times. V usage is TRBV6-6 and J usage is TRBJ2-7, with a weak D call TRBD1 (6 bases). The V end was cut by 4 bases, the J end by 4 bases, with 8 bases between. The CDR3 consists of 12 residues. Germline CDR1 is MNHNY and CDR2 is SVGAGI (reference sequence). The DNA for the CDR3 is TGTGCCAGCAGTTTACAGGGTTACGAGCAGTACTTC. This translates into CASSLQGYEQYF.

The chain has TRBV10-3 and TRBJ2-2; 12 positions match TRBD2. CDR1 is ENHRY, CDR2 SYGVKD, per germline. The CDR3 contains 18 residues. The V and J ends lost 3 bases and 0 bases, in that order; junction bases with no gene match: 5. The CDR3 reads CAISDGLAGFTNTGELFF. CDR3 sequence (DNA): TGTGCCATCAGTGATGGACTAGCGGGATTTACGAACACCGGGGAGCTGTTTTTT.